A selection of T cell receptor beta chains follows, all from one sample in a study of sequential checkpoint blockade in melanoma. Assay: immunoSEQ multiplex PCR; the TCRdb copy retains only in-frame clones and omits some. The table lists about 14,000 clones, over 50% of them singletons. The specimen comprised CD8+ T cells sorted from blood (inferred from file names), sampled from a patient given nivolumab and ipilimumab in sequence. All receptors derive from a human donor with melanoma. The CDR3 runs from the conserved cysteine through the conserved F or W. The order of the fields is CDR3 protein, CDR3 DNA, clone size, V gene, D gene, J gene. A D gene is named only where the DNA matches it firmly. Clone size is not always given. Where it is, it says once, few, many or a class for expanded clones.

CASSRLVPSGKETQYF TGCGCCAGCAGCCGCCTAGTGCCTAGCGGGAAGGAGACCCAGTACTTC medium-sized TRBV4-1 TRBD2 TRBJ2-5
CASSIGKREWDEQFF TGTGCCAGTAGTATAGGAAAGCGGGAGTGGGATGAGCAGTTCTTC NA TRBV19 TRBD2 TRBJ2-1
CASSPFYSGGNNEQFF TGTGCCAGCAGCCCTTTCTATAGCGGGGGAAACAATGAGCAGTTCTTC NA TRBV7-6 TRBD2 TRBJ2-1
CASSLAGRDRQFF TGTGCCAGCAGTCTCGCGGGCAGGGACAGGCAGTTCTTC NA TRBV7-9 TRBD1 TRBJ2-1
CASRQTGQGTGEQYF TGTGCCAGTAGACAAACGGGACAGGGTACGGGGGAGCAGTACTTC once TRBV19 TRBD1 TRBJ2-7
CASSVTGTGNTIYF TGTGCCAGCAGCGTAACAGGGACCGGAAACACCATATATTTT NA TRBV27 NA TRBJ1-3
CASSPGTGFFEQYF TGTGCCAGCAGTCCGGGGACAGGGTTTTTCGAGCAGTACTTC NA TRBV6-6 TRBD1 TRBJ2-7
CASSATGAYNEQFF TGTGCCAGCAGCGCTACAGGGGCCTACAATGAGCAGTTCTTC NA TRBV7-6 TRBD1 TRBJ2-1
CASSQGGGSDEQYF TGCGCCAGCAGTCAAGGGGGGGGGTCCGACGAGCAGTACTTC NA TRBV23-1 TRBD2 TRBJ2-7
CASSYTTGGDNSPLHF TGTGCCAGCAGTTACACCACAGGGGGTGATAATTCACCCCTCCACTTT NA TRBV6-5 TRBD1 TRBJ1-6
CAWGGESSNTGELFF TGTGCCTGGGGAGGTGAGAGCAGTAACACCGGGGAGCTGTTTTTT few TRBV30 NA TRBJ2-2
CASSSRQDDTEAFF TGTGCCAGCAGTTCCAGACAGGACGACACTGAGGCTTTCTTT NA TRBV27 NA TRBJ1-1
CAISPGISYNEQFF TGTGCCATCAGTCCGGGGATCTCCTACAATGAGCAGTTCTTC NA TRBV10-3 NA TRBJ2-1
CASSLFTTDTQYF TGTGCCAGCAGCTTATTTACTACAGATACGCAGTATTTT few TRBV7-9 NA TRBJ2-3
CASMGLAGSEQYF TGTGCCAGCATGGGACTAGCCGGTTCCGAGCAGTACTTC NA TRBV7-9 TRBD2 TRBJ2-7
CASDSGTSGYNEQFF TGTGCTAGTGACTCCGGGACTAGCGGTTACAATGAGCAGTTCTTC NA TRBV12-5 TRBD2 TRBJ2-1
CASRQGGAEAFF TGTGCCAGCAGGCAAGGGGGGGCTGAAGCTTTCTTT NA TRBV4-2 NA TRBJ1-1
CASSLSGQHQSYEQYF TGTGCCAGCAGTTTATCGGGGCAGCATCAATCCTACGAGCAGTACTTC once TRBV27 NA TRBJ2-7
CASSSPGSSVVDTQYF TGTGCCAGCAGCTCTCCAGGGTCCTCGGTTGTAGATACGCAGTATTTT few TRBV5-6 NA TRBJ2-3
CASSEWDRVYEQYF TGTGCCAGCAGTGAATGGGACAGAGTCTACGAGCAGTACTTC few TRBV6-1 TRBD1 TRBJ2-7
CASSFWTGGKDEQYF TGTGCCAGCAGTTTTTGGACAGGGGGGAAAGACGAGCAGTACTTC NA TRBV28 TRBD1 TRBJ2-7
CASSVWSVLGGAVSNQPQHF TGTGCCAGCAGTGTATGGAGTGTGCTTGGGGGGGCGGTTAGCAATCAGCCCCAGCATTTT few TRBV2 NA TRBJ1-5
CASTFGVSGTQYF TGTGCCAGCACCTTCGGGGTGTCGGGGACCCAGTACTTC NA TRBV6-5 NA TRBJ2-5
CASSLWGQGRESYEQYF TGTGCCAGCAGCTTGTGGGGACAGGGGAGGGAATCCTACGAGCAGTACTTC NA TRBV5-4 TRBD1 TRBJ2-7
CASSPLSRDRGVQPQHF TGTGCCAGCAGTCCCCTCTCTCGGGACAGGGGAGTTCAGCCCCAGCATTTT NA TRBV27 TRBD1 TRBJ1-5
CASSDSNSPLHF TGTGCCAGCAGCGACTCTAATTCACCCCTCCACTTT NA TRBV5-6 NA TRBJ1-6
CASSSWGGQETQYF TGTGCCAGCAGTAGCTGGGGAGGCCAAGAGACCCAGTACTTC NA TRBV27 NA TRBJ2-5
CASSFLSSYEQYF TGTGCCAGCAGTTTCCTAAGCTCCTACGAGCAGTACTTC once TRBV28 NA TRBJ2-7
CASSLGDTQYF TGTGCCAGCAGTTTAGGCGATACGCAGTATTTT NA TRBV28 NA TRBJ2-3
CASRTRHERNTEAFF TGTGCCAGCAGAACCCGACACGAAAGGAACACTGAAGCTTTCTTT NA TRBV7-4 NA TRBJ1-1
CASSYTGGGTEAFF TGTGCCAGCAGCTACACCGGGGGAGGCACTGAAGCTTTCTTT NA TRBV6-5 NA TRBJ1-1
CAISEPTGGAGYGYTF TGTGCCATCAGTGAGCCGACGGGGGGCGCAGGCTATGGCTACACCTTC NA TRBV10-3 NA TRBJ1-2
CASSFLETETQYF TGTGCCAGCAGCTTCCTAGAAACAGAGACCCAGTACTTC NA TRBV5-5 NA TRBJ2-5
CASSSGTSSYNEQFF TGTGCCAGCAGCTCCGGGACTAGCTCCTACAATGAGCAGTTCTTC NA TRBV7-2 TRBD2 TRBJ2-1
CASSLVGRNDEQFF TGTGCCAGCAGCTTAGTCGGGAGGAATGATGAGCAGTTCTTC NA TRBV7-2 TRBD2 TRBJ2-1
CASSLLEQTYNEQFF TGTGCCAGCAGTTTATTAGAACAGACCTACAATGAGCAGTTCTTC NA TRBV28 NA TRBJ2-1
CASSPLTGTNTEAFF TGCGCCAGCAGCCCGCTGACAGGGACGAACACTGAAGCTTTCTTT few TRBV5-4 TRBD1 TRBJ1-1
CASSPGTSNQPQHF TGTGCCAGCAGCCCGGGGACAAGCAATCAGCCCCAGCATTTT NA TRBV6-5 NA TRBJ1-5
CASSLVFYEQYF TGTGCCAGCAGCTTAGTCTTCTACGAGCAGTACTTC NA TRBV7-2 NA TRBJ2-7
CASSQDPRDRGELFF TGTGCCAGCAGCCAAGACCCCAGGGACAGAGGGGAGCTGTTTTTT NA TRBV7-9 TRBD1 TRBJ2-2
CASSFRGGIEQFF TGTGCCAGCAGTTTTAGAGGGGGCATTGAGCAGTTCTTC NA TRBV27 TRBD1 TRBJ2-1
CASSSERQGRTKFTEAFF TGTGCCAGCAGCTCTGAGAGACAGGGAAGGACAAAGTTCACTGAAGCTTTCTTT NA TRBV5-6 TRBD1 TRBJ1-1
CASSPVGQIHEQYF TGCGCCAGCAGCCCGGTGGGACAGATTCACGAGCAGTACTTC few TRBV5-1 TRBD1 TRBJ2-7
CAWKAGSRTEAFF TGTGCCTGGAAGGCAGGAAGTAGGACTGAAGCTTTCTTT NA TRBV30 NA TRBJ1-1
CASSPPDRDFFEQYF TGTGCCAGCAGCCCGCCGGACAGGGACTTTTTCGAGCAGTACTTC NA TRBV5-5 TRBD1 TRBJ2-7
CASSFQGAGANVLTF TGTGCCAGCAGCTTTCAGGGGGCTGGGGCCAACGTCCTGACTTTC NA TRBV7-9 TRBD1 TRBJ2-6
CASSAPPGRRREEFQFF TGTGCCAGCAGCGCGCCCCCGGGACGGCGACGGGAGGAATTTCAGTTCTTC NA TRBV11-1 TRBD2 TRBJ2-1
CASSLTAGREQFF TGTGCCAGCAGCTTGACCGCGGGACGGGAGCAGTTCTTC NA TRBV7-9 NA TRBJ2-1
CASSSPSGTGAEGQYF TGTGCCAGCAGTTCCCCCTCCGGGACAGGGGCCGAGGGGCAGTACTTC NA TRBV27 TRBD1 TRBJ2-7